This T cell receptor (beta chain) was found in a study of sequential checkpoint blockade in melanoma. This sample's treatment: randomized to nivolumab then ipilimumab (arm A) or the reverse (arm B). Method: immunoSEQ multiplex PCR; TCRdb's copy keeps in-frame clones and lacks some. The sample yields tens of thousands of clones, 32% seen once. This clonotype originated in a human donor with melanoma. Material: tumor tissue (inferred from file names), obtained from a patient given nivolumab and ipilimumab in sequence.

The CDR3 sequence is CASPKPSGNTIYF. CDR3 nucleotide sequence: TGTGCCAGTCCCAAGCCCTCTGGAAACACCATATATTTT. The gene calls are TRBV19 and TRBJ1-3; D unresolved. The V end was cut by 8 bases, the J end by 0 bases, with 8 bases between. In germline, CDR1 is LNHDA, CDR2 SQIVND (reference sequence). This CDR3 has 13 amino acids.